This T cell receptor (beta chain) was profiled in a study of blood T cell repertoires in COVID-19. Study information: Acute and convalescent COVID-19 specimens originated in the United States, Italy and Spain. Sources were T cells, B-cell-depleted T cells, or PBMCs; the material itself was cDNA or gDNA.

Generated by immunoSEQ multiplex PCR, the TCRdb table keeps only in-frame clones and is missing some. The table shows more than 200,000 clones, with around 89% occurring only once. This clone was seen only once. Germline loops: CDR1 SGDLS, CDR2 YYNGEE. Trimming took 0 bases from V and 3 from J, leaving 13 bases between them. This CDR3 is built from 15 residues. The chain uses TRBV9 and TRBJ2-7; no definite D call. This sequence originates from a woman aged 25 to 45 who had recovered from COVID-19. Material: PBMCs or T cells enriched from blood (not recorded which). CDR3 bases: TGTGCCAGCAGCGTAGGGGCAACAGAACTCTACGAGCAGTACTTC. As protein: CASSVGATELYEQYF.